These 11 T cell receptor beta chains share one sample of origin, sequenced in a study of T cell changes during pregnancy in multiple sclerosis. Only in-frame clones appear in the TCRdb table, and some are missing; sequencing was by immunoSEQ multiplex PCR. The profile shows 40,000 to 45,000 clones, 88% of them singletons. Source: CD8+ T cells from peripheral blood mononuclear cells, taken after pregnancy. These receptors were taken from a female donor in good health, enrolled as a control in a pregnancy study.

Points on this clone: A read error may produce the germline difference seen at one junction end. Other DNA sequences in the same sample also yield this CDR3. The chain is built from TRBV7-9 and TRBJ1-1; 9 bases fit TRBD1. Germline-derived CDR1 and CDR2 are SEHNR and FQNEAQ (reference sequence). The CDR3 is 15 amino acids. In DNA, the CDR3 is TGTGCCAGCAGCTTTTTCGGACAGGGGAACACTGAGGCTTTCTTT. It yields the protein CASSFFGQGNTEAFF.

V is TRBV7-9 and J is TRBJ1-1; perhaps TRBD1 as D (6 bases). Trimming removed 8 bases from V and 8 bases from J, with 18 bases in between. This CDR3 has 13 amino acids. Per germline, CDR1 SEHNR and CDR2 FQNEAQ (reference sequence). This CDR3 reads CASVPGGQSEAFF. The DNA of the CDR3 is TGTGCCAGCGTTCCCGGGGGGCAGTCAGAAGCTTTCTTT.

The CDR3 DNA reads TGTGCCACCAGCGAACGGGGGGTTAGCTCCTACAATGAGCAGTTCTTC. Translating it yields CATSERGVSSYNEQFF. The chain combines TRBV15 with TRBJ2-1, with 7 positions matching TRBD2. V lost 5 bases to trimming and J lost 0 bases; unmatched junction nucleotides: 7. The CDR3 covers 16 residues. CDR1 and CDR2 (germline): LNHNV, YYDKDF (reference sequence).

For this clone: The same CDR3 arises from other DNA sequences in this sample as well. The chain joins TRBV4-1 to TRBJ2-1, with TRBD2 matching 9 bases. The CDR3 totals 15 residues. Per the germline V gene, CDR1 is MGHRA and CDR2 is YSYEKL. Germline trimming cut 0 bases from V and 6 bases from J; bases unmatched to any gene: 3. The CDR3 region is CASSQEGRGGNEQFF. CDR3 bases: TGCGCCAGCAGCCAAGAGGGGCGGGGGGGCAATGAGCAGTTCTTC.

The chain has TRBV19 and TRBJ2-5; D is unresolved. The assigned J gene may be wrong: the sequence end matches TRBJ2-7 better. The CDR3 runs 13 residues. Per the germline V gene, CDR1 is LNHDA and CDR2 is SQIVND (reference sequence). Written as DNA, the CDR3 is TGTGCCAGTAGTATAGGACACCGTTACGAGCAGTACTTC. It codes for CASSIGHRYEQYF.

The CDR3 DNA is TGTGCCAGCAGCTTACGGGGACTCCTAGACAATGAGCAGTTCTTC. Protein sequence: CASSLRGLLDNEQFF. The chain employs TRBV7-2 and TRBJ2-1; perhaps TRBD2 as D (6 bases). V lost 2 bases and J lost 5, with 13 bases in between. CDR3 length equals 15 residues. CDR1 is SGHTA and CDR2 is FQGNSA in the germline V gene.

The chain is built from TRBV6-5 and TRBJ2-1; 10 bases map to TRBD2. The V segment lost 7 bases and the J segment 8 bases; nucleotides outside the gene matches: 5. Germline lookup yields CDR1 MNHEY and CDR2 SVGAGI. The CDR3 covers 13 residues. For the CDR3, the DNA is TGTGCCAGCACCCAGCGGGGGGGCCATGAGCAGTTCTTC. Protein product: CASTQRGGHEQFF.

The J gene is TRBJ2-1, the V gene TRBV6-5; 12 bases are a match to TRBD2. CDR1 is MNHEY, CDR2 SVGAGI, per germline. The CDR3 runs to 14 residues. V gave up 4 bases and J gave up 8 bases; unmatched junction bases: 3. CDR3 region: CASSWTSGDHEQFF. CDR3 sequence (DNA): TGTGCCAGCAGTTGGACTAGCGGGGACCATGAGCAGTTCTTC.

DNA for the CDR3: TGTGCCAGCTATGGACAGGGCCGAGAGCCTAATGAAAAACTGTTTTTT. Translation: CASYGQGREPNEKLFF. The chain carries TRBV2 and TRBJ1-4, with TRBD1 identical over 8 bases. Germline CDR1 reads SNHLY; CDR2 reads FYNNEI. This CDR3 has 16 amino acids. J gave up 3 bases and V 8 bases, and 11 bases lay outside the gene matches.

V and J are TRBV5-1 and TRBJ1-1; weak D call: TRBD1 (5 bases). Looked up from germline, CDR1 is SGHRS and CDR2 is YFSETQ. CDR3 length: 12 amino acids. With 0 bases removed from V and 10 bases from J, the gap between germline ends came to 10 bases. The CDR3 coding sequence is TGCGCCAGCAGCTTGGGAGCAGGGTCAGCTTTCTTT. This gives the protein CASSLGAGSAFF.

The chain has TRBV30 and TRBJ2-5, with a possible D match to TRBD2 (5 bases). The CDR3 sequence is 13 residues long. From germline, CDR1 is GTSNPN and CDR2 SVGIG (reference sequence). V was cut by 8 bases and J by 2 bases, with 15 bases left in between. CDR3 DNA: TGTGCCGGGGAGCAGGAGAAACAAGAGACCCAGTACTTC. Encoded protein: CAGEQEKQETQYF. Complete variable domain (other parts from reference TRBV30 and TRBJ2-5): SQTIHQWPATLVQPVGSPLSLECTVEGTSNPNLYWYRQAAGRGLQLLFYSVGIGQISSEVPQNLSASRPQDRQFILSSKKLLLSDSGFYLCAGEQEKQETQYFGPGTRLLVL.